Listed below are T cell receptor beta chains from one sample, sequenced in a study of blood T cell repertoires in COVID-19. Produced via immunoSEQ multiplex PCR; TCRdb's table is partial and in-frame only. The profile shows over 90,000 clones, approximately 84% of them singletons. The sample was peripheral blood. These receptors came from a man aged 35 to 55 with active or convalescent COVID-19. Each CDR3 is given with its conserved first and last residue. D genes are given only for firm matches. Clone size is stated in some rows and not others, as once, few, many or a class when expanded.

TRBJ2-7	TRBV5-1	TRBD2	once	TGCGCCAGCAGGCCAACTAGCGGGGGAGCCTACGAGCAGTACTTC	CASRPTSGGAYEQYF
TRBJ1-4	TRBV6-5	TRBD1	NA	TGTGCCAGCAGTACCTTCGACAGGGCAGGTGAAAAACTGTTTTTT	CASSTFDRAGEKLFF
TRBJ2-7	TRBV19	TRBD1	once	TGTGCCAGTAGTATAGCAGGGACAGGATTCTACGAGCAGTACTTC	CASSIAGTGFYEQYF
TRBJ2-3	TRBV3-1/TRBV3-2	NA	NA	TGTGCCAGCAGCCTTACCAACAGGGCTTACACAGATACGCAGTATTTT	CASSLTNRAYTDTQYF
TRBJ2-2	TRBV4-2	TRBD2	NA	TGTGCCAGCAGCCAAGAGGAGGGACTAGCGGGGACGGGCACCGGGGAGCTGTTTTTT	CASSQEEGLAGTGTGELFF
TRBJ2-7	TRBV4-2	TRBD2	NA	TGTGCCAGCAGCCAAGAATGGACTAGCGGGGGGTCCGGCGAGCAGTACTTC	CASSQEWTSGGSGEQYF
TRBJ2-3	TRBV9	NA	once	TGTGCCAGCAGTCCAGGGTGGGGCCTCTCCCGGGATACGCAGTATTTT	CASSPGWGLSRDTQYF
TRBJ2-1	TRBV28	TRBD2	NA	TGTGCCAGCAGTACCCTAGCGGGGTCCCTTAGTGAGCAGTTCTTC	CASSTLAGSLSEQFF
TRBJ1-3	TRBV12-3/TRBV12-4	NA	NA	TGTGCCAGCAGCCCCGGGTGGGACACCATATATTTT	CASSPGWDTIYF
TRBJ2-5	TRBV5-5	NA	NA	TGTGCCAGCAGCTTGCCGGGTGGGGAGACCCAGTACTTC	CASSLPGGETQYF
TRBJ2-3	TRBV30	NA	few	TGTGCCTGGAGAGGCGGCCCGGACTCCACAGATACGCAGTATTTT	CAWRGGPDSTDTQYF
TRBJ2-2	TRBV19	NA	NA	TGTGCCAGTACCGGGACACTAAGGACCGGGGAGCTGTTTTTT	CASTGTLRTGELFF
TRBJ2-7	TRBV7-2	NA	NA	TGTGCCAGCAGCTTAGGAGGTTCTGGATTCGAGCAGTACTTC	CASSLGGSGFEQYF